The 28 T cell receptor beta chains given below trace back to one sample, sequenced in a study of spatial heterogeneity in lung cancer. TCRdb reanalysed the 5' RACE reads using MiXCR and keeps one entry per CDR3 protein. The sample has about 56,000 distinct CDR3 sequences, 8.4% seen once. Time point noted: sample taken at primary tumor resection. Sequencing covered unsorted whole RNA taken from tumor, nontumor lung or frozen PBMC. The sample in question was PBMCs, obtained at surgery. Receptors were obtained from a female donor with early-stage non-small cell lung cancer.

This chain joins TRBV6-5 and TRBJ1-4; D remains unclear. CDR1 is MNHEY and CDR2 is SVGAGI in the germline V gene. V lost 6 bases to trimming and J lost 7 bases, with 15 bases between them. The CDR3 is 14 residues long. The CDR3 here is CASSSALGSEKLFF. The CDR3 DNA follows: TGTGCCAGCAGCTCGGCGCTGGGGTCTGAAAAACTGTTTTTT.

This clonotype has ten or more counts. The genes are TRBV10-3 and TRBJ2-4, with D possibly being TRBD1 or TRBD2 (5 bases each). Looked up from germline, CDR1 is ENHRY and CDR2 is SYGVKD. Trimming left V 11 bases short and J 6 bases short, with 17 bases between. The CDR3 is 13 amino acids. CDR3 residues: CALRGTEGNIQYF. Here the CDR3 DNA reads TGTGCCCTAAGAGGGACGGAAGGAAACATTCAGTACTTC.

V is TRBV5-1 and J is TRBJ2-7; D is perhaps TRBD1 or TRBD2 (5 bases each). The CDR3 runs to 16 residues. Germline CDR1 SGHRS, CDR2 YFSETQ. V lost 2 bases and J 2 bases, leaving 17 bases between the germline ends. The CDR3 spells CASSFDKGPAAYEQYF. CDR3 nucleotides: TGCGCCAGCAGCTTTGATAAGGGACCCGCCGCCTACGAGCAGTACTTC.

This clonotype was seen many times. Here the CDR3 DNA reads TGCGCCAGCAGGAGGGATACAGGCACAGATACGCAGTATTTT. This codes for CASRRDTGTDTQYF. The chain combines TRBV5-1 with TRBJ2-3, with a weak D call TRBD2 (5 bases). Germline CDR1 and CDR2: SGHRS and YFSETQ. The CDR3 extends over 14 amino acids. Between the trimmed V and J ends, which lost 5 bases and 1 base, there was a span of 11 bases.

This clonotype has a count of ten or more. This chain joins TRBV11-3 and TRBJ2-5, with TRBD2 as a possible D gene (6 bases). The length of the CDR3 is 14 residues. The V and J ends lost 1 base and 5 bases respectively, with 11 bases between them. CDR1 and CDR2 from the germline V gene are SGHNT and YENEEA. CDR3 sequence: CASSLAGAVETQYF. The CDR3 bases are TGTGCCAGCAGCTTAGCGGGAGCGGTGGAGACCCAGTACTTC.

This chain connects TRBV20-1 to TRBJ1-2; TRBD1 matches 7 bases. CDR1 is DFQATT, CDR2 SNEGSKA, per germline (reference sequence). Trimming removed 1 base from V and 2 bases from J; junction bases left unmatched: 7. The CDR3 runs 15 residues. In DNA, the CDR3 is TGCAGTGCTAGAGTTCCCTCGACAGGGAACTATGGCTACACCTTC. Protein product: CSARVPSTGNYGYTF.

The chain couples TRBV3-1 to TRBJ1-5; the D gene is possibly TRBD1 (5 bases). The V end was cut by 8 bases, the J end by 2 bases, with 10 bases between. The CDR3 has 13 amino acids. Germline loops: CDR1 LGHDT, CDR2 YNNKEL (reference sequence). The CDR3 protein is CASSGGGNQPQHF. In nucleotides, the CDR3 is TGTGCCAGCTCGGGGGGAGGCAATCAGCCCCAGCATTTT.

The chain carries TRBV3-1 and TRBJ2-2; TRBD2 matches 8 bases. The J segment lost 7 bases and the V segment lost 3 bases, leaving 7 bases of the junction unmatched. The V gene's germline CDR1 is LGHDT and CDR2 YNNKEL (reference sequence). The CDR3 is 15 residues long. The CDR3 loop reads CASSHLAGKHGELFF. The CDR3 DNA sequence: TGTGCCAGCAGCCATTTAGCGGGAAAACACGGGGAGCTGTTTTTT.

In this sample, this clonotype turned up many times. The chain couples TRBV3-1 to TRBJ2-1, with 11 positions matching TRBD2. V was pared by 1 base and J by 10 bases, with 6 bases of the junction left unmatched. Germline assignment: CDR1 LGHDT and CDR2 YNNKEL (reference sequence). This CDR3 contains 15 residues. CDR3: CASSQVSGGAREQFF. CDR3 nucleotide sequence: TGTGCCAGCAGCCAAGTTAGCGGGGGGGCCCGGGAGCAGTTCTTC.

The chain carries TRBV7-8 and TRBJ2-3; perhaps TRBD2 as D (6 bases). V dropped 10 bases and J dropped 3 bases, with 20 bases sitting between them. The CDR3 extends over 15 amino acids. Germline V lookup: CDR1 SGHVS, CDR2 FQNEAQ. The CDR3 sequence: CATRPYGSNTDTQYF. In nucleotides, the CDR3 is TGTGCCACCCGCCCGTACGGGAGTAATACAGATACGCAGTATTTT.

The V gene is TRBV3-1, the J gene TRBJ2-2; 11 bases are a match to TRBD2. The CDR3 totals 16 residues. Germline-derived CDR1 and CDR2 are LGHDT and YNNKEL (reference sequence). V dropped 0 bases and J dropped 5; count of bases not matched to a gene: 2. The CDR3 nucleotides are TGTGCCAGCAGCCAAGACGCTAGCGGGAGGACCGGGGAGCTGTTTTTT. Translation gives CASSQDASGRTGELFF.

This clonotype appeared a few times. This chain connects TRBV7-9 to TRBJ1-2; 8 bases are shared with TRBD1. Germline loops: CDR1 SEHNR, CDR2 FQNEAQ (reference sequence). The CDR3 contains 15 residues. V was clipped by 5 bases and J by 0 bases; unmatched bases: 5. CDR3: CASSLGQAANYGYTF. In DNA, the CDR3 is TGTGCCAGCAGCCTGGGACAGGCCGCTAACTATGGCTACACCTTC. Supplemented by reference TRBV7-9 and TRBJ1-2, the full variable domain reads DTGVSQNPRHKITKRGQNVTFRCDPISEHNRLYWYRQTLGQGPEFLTYFQNEAQLEKSRLLSDRFSAERPKGSFSTLEIQRTEQGDSAMYLCASSLGQAANYGYTFGSGTRLTVV.

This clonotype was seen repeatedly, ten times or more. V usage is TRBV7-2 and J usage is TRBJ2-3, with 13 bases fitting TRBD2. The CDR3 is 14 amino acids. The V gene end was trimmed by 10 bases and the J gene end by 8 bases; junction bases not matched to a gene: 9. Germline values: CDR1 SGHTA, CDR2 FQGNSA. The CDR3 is CATALGLAGTTQYF. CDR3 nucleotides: TGTGCCACCGCATTGGGACTAGCGGGGACTACGCAGTATTTT. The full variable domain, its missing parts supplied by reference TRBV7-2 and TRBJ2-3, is GAGVSQSPSNKVTEKGKDVELRCDPISGHTALYWYRQSLGQGLEFLIYFQGNSAPDKSGLPSDRFSAERTGGSVSTLTIQRTQQEDSAVYLCATALGLAGTTQYFGPGTRLTVL.

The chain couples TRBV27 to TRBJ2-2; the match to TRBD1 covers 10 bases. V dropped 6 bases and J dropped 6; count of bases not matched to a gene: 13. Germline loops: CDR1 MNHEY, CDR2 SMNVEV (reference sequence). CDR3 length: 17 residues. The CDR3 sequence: CASSLRGTGEGPGELFF. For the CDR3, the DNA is TGTGCCAGCAGCCTACGAGGGACAGGGGAGGGGCCCGGGGAGCTGTTTTTT.

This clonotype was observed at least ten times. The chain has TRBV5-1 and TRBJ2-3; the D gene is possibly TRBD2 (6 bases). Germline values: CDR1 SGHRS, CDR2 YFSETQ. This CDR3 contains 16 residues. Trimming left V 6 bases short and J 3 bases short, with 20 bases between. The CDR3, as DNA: TGCGCCAGCAATTTTGTTTTTTCGGAGGGGACAGATACGCAGTATTTT. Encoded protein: CASNFVFSEGTDTQYF.

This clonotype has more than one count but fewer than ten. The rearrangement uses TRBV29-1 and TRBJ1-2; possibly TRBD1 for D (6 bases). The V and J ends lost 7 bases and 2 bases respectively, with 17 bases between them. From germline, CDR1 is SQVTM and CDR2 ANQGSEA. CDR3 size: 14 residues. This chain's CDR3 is CSAEGGGANYGYTF. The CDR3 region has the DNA TGCAGCGCAGAAGGGGGAGGCGCAAACTATGGCTACACCTTC.

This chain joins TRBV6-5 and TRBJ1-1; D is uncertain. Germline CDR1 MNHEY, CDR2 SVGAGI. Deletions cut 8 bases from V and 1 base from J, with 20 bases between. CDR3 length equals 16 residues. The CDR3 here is CASASGGDFWNTEAFF. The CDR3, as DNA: TGTGCCAGCGCGTCAGGTGGGGATTTTTGGAACACTGAAGCTTTCTTT.

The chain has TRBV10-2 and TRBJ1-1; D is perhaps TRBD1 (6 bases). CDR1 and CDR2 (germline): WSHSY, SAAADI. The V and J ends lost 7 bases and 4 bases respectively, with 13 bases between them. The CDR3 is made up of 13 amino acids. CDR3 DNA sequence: TGCGCCAGCAAGGCAGGAGGGGGCACTGAAGCTTTCTTT. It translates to CASKAGGGTEAFF.

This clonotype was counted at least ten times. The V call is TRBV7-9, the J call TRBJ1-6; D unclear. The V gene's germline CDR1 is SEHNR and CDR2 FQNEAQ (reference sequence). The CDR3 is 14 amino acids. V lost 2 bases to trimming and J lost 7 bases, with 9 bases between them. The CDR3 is CASSLIQENSPLHF. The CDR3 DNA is TGTGCCAGCAGCTTAATCCAGGAGAATTCACCCCTCCACTTT.

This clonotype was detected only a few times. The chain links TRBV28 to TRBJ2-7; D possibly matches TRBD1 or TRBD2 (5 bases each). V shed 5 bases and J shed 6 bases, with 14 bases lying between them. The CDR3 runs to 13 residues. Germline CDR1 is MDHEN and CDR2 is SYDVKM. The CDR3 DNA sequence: TGTGCCAGCAGTGGGGACCCTCGGCGCGAGCAGTACTTC. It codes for CASSGDPRREQYF.

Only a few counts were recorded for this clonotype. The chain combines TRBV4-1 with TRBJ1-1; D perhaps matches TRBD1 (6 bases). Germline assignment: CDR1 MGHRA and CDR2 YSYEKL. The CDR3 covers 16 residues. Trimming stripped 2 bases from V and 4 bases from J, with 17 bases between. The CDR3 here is CASSQPNRVRGTEAFF. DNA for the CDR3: TGCGCCAGCAGCCAACCAAACAGGGTCAGGGGCACTGAAGCTTTCTTT.

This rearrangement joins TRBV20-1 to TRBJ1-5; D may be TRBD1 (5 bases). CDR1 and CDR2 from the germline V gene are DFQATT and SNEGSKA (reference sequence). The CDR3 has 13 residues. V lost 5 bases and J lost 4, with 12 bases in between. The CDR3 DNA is TGCAGTGCTTCGGTGCCAGGGAATCAGCCCCAGCATTTT. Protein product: CSASVPGNQPQHF.

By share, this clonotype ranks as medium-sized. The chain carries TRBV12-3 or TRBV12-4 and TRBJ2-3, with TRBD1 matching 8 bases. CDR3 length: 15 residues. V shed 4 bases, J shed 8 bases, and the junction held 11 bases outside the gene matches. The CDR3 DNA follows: TGTGCCAGCAGTTCTCGGACAGGGTTTTCAGCTACGCAGTATTTT. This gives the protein CASSSRTGFSATQYF.

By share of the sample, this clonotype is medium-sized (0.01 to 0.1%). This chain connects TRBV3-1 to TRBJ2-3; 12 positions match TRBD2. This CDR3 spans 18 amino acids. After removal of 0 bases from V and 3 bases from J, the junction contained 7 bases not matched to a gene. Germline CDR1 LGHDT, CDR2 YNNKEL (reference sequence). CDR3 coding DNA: TGTGCCAGCAGCCAAGATGGGCTAGCGGGAGGGTCGACAGATACGCAGTATTTT. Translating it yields CASSQDGLAGGSTDTQYF.

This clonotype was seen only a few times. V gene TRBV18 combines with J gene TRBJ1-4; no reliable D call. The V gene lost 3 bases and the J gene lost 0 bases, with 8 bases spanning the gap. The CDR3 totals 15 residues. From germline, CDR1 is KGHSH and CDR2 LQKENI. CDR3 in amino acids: CASSPPISTNEKLFF. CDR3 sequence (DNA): TGTGCCAGCTCACCTCCGATATCAACTAATGAAAAACTGTTTTTT.

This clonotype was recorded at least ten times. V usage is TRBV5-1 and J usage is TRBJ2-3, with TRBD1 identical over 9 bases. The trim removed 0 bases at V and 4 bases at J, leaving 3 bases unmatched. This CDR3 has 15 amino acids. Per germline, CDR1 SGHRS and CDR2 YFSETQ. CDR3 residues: CASSLGDRAADTQYF. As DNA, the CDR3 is TGCGCCAGCAGCTTGGGGGACAGGGCCGCAGATACGCAGTATTTT.

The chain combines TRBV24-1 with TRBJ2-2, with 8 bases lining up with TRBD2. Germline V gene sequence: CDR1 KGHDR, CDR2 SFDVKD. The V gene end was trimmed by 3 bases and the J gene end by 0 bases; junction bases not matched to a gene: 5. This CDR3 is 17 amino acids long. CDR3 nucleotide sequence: TGTGCCACCAGTGATCCGACTAGCGTCGCGAACACCGGGGAGCTGTTTTTT. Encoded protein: CATSDPTSVANTGELFF.

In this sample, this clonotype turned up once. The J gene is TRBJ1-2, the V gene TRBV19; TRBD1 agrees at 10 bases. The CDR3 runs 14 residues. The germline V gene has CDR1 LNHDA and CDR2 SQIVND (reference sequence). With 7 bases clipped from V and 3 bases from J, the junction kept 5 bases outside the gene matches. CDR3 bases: TGTGCCAGTAACGACGGACAGGGGGACTATGGCTACACCTTC. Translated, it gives CASNDGQGDYGYTF.